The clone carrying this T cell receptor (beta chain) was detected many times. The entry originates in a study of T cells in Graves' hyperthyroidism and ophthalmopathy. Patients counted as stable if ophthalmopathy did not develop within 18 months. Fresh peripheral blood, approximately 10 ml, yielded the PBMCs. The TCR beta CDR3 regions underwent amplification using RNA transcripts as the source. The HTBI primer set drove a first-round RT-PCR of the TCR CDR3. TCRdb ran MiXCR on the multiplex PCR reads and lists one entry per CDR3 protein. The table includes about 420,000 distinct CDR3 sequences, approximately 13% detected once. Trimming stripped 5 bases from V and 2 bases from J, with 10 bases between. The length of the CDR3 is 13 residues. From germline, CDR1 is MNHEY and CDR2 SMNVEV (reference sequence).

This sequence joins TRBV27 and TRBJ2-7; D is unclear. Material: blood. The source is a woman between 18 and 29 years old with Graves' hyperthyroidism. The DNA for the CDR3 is TGTGCCAGCAGTCCACAGTTCCCCTACGAGCAGTACTTC. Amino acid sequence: CASSPQFPYEQYF.